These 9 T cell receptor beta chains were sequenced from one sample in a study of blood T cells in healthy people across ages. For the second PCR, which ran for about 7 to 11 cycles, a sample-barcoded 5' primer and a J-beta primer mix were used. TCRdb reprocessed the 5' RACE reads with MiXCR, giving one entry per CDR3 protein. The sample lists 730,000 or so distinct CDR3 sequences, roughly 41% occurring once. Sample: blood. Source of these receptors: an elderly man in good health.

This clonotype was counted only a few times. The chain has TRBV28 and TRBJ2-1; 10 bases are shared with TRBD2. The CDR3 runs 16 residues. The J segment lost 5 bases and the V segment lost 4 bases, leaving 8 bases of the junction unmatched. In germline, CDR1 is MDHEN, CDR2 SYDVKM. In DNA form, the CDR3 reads TGTGCCAGCAGTTCCCTGACTAGCGGGTTGGACAATGAGCAGTTCTTC. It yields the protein CASSSLTSGLDNEQFF.

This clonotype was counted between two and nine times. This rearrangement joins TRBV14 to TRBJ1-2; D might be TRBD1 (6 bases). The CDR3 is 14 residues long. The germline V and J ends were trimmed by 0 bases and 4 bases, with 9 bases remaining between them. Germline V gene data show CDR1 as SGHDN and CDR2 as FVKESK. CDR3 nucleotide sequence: TGTGCCAGCAGCCAAGAAGGGACACCCTATGGCTACACCTTC. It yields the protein CASSQEGTPYGYTF.

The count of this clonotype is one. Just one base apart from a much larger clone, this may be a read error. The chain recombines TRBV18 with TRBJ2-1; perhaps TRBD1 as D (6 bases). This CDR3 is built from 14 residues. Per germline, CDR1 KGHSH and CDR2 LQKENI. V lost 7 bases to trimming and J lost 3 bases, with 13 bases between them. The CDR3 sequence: CASLPGQIYNEQFF. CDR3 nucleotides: TGTGCCAGCTTACCCGGACAGATCTACAATGAGCAGTTCTTC.

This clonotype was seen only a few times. The DNA for the CDR3 is TGTGCCAGCAGTCCTCGGTTCTTGGCGGGTCGCACAGATACGCAGTATTTT. Translated, it gives CASSPRFLAGRTDTQYF. The rearrangement uses TRBV28 and TRBJ2-3, with D possibly being TRBD2 (5 bases). CDR3 length: 17 residues. Trimming removed 5 bases at V and 1 base at J, with 19 bases between. In germline, CDR1 is MDHEN, CDR2 SYDVKM. Filled out from reference TRBV28 and TRBJ2-3, the complete variable domain reads DVKVTQSSRYLVKRTGEKVFLECVQDMDHENMFWYRQDPGLGLRLIYFSYDVKMKEKGDIPEGYSVSREKKERFSLILESASTNQTSMYLCASSPRFLAGRTDTQYFGPGTRLTVL.

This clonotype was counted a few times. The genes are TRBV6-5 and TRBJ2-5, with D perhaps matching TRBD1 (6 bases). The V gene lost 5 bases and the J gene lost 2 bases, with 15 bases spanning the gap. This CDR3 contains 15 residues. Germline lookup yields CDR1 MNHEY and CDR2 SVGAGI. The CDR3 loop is CASSHTLGQQETQYF. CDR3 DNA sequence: TGTGCCAGCAGTCACACACTGGGACAACAAGAGACCCAGTACTTC.

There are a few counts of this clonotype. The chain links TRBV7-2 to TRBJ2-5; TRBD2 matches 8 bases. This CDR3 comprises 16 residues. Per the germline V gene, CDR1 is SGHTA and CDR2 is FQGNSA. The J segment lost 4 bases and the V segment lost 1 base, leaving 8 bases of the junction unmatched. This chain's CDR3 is CASSLGASGYGETQYF. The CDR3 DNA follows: TGTGCCAGCAGCTTAGGGGCTAGCGGGTATGGAGAGACCCAGTACTTC.

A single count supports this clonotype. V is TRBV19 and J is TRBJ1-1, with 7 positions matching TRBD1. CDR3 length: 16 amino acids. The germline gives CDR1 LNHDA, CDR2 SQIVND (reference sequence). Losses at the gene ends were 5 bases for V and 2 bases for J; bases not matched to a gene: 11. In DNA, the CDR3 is TGTGCCAGTAGTCTATCGAACAGGGGCCCAAACACTGAAGCTTTCTTT. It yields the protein CASSLSNRGPNTEAFF.

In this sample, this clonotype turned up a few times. In nucleotides, the CDR3 is TGTGCCAGCAGCTTATTGGGGGGGAATGGCTACACCTTC. This translates into CASSLLGGNGYTF. This sequence joins TRBV11-2 and TRBJ1-2, with a tentative D call TRBD1 (5 bases). Germline V gene lookup returns CDR1 SGHAT and CDR2 FQNNGV. The CDR3 has 13 residues. V was clipped by 2 bases and J by 6 bases, with 10 bases between them.

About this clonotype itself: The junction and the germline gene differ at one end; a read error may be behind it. CDR3 nucleotides: TGCGCCAGCAGCGTAGCTAGCTGGAGCTCCTACAATGAGCAGTTCTTC. It codes for CASSVASWSSYNEQFF. This rearrangement joins TRBV9 to TRBJ2-1, with D perhaps TRBD2 (5 bases). The germline V gene has CDR1 SGDLS and CDR2 YYNGEE. The CDR3 length is 16 residues.